A single T cell receptor beta chain is shown here with its context. Sequencing used immunoSEQ multiplex PCR; TCRdb keeps in-frame clones, though not all of them. The sample lists about 73,000 clones, 89% occurring once. These data are taken from a study of blood T cell repertoires in COVID-19. Turning to the study itself: There were acute and convalescent COVID-19 samples, and they came from the United States, Italy and Spain.

The length of the CDR3 is 15 residues. Germline assignment: CDR1 SNHLY and CDR2 FYNNEI. V was clipped by 8 bases and J by 8 bases; unmatched bases: 12. The V gene is TRBV2, the J gene TRBJ2-1, with TRBD1 matching 10 bases. This TCR came from an elderly man with acute or convalescent COVID-19. Sequences were obtained from peripheral blood. The CDR3 bases are TGTGCCAGCTTAGTGGTGGGACAGGGGATTCATGAGCAGTTCTTC. Residues: CASLVVGQGIHEQFF.